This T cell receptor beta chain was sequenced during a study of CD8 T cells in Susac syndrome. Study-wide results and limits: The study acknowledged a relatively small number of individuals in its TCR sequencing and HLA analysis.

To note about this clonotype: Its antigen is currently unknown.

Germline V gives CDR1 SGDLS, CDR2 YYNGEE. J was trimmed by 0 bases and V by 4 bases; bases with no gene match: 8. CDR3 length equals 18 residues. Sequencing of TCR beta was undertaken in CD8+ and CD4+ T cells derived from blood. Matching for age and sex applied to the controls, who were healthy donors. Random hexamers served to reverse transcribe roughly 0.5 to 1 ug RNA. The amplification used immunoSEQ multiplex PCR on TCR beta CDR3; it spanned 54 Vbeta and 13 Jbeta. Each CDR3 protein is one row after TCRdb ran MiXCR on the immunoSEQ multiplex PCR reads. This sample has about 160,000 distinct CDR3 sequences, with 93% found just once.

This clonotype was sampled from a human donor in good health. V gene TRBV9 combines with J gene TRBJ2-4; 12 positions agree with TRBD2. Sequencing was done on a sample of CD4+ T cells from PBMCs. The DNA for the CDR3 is TGTGCCAGCAGCCCCCAACTAGCGGGGGGTCGAGCCAAAAACATTCAGTACTTC. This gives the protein CASSPQLAGGRAKNIQYF.